The present T cell receptor (beta chain) was sequenced within a study of monozygotic twins with inflammatory bowel disease (dated by TCRdb to about 2019). About the full investigation: The complete study included 28 monozygotic twin pairs: 19 IBD-discordant Danish pairs and nine German pairs, of which four were IBD-concordant and five were IBD-discordant. Within discordant pairs, disease-associated traits were sought mainly by comparing IBD patients with their genetically identical healthy co-twins. Each individual had, on average, about 151 000 unique TCRalpha sequences and 181 000 unique TCRbeta sequences available for analysis.

Notes on this clonotype: Its binding antigen is unknown.

General conclusions and limits of the study: The analysis was unable to tell apart different T cell subtypes. Background noise and inter-individual variability may have been introduced into the repertoires by the differing immunosuppressive treatments among patients. Concordant and discordant twins showed no difference in repertoire similarity, possibly because of limited statistical power. Measured by the inverse Simpson index, TCRbeta repertoire diversity was lower in IBD patients than in their healthy co-twins. The results gave no support for a single strong signal or clonotype linked to IBD. Compared with healthy twins, IBD patients had fewer clonotypes in common with other individuals, a difference most pronounced in patients showing signs of disease activity.

Libraries were built with 5' RACE. For each TCR library, approximately 3.5 ug of total RNA was used. cDNA was synthesized with SMARTScribe reverse transcriptase in eight separate reactions per sample. During cDNA synthesis, template switching was used to introduce unique molecular identifiers that contained a 6-nucleotide sample barcode. TCRalpha and TCRbeta cDNA was amplified in two nested PCRs of roughly 16 and 10 cycles, and bead purification was carried out after each PCR. Before amplification, the cDNA was treated with uracil DNA-glycosylase and purified using the QIAquick PCR purification kit. The second PCR was the step at which Illumina TruSeq-compatible adapters and sample-specific barcodes were added. Library quality and concentration were checked on TapeStation and Qubit, and libraries were pooled at 4.5 to 5.5 ng each. Sequencing of the pooled libraries was done on an Illumina HiSeq2500 single-index Rapid Run using custom sequencing primers and 2 x 100 bp reads. Processing in the source paper ran as follows. PCR and sequencing errors were corrected by UMI-based consensus assembly using MiGEC version 1.2.6. V(D)J alignment, clonotype assembly and CDR3 extraction were performed with MiXCR version 2.1.1. To normalise gene usage, clonotype sharing and MAIT/NKT TCR abundance, the top 1000, 10 000 and 20 000 clonotypes in each sample were analysed. After downsampling to 27 000 UMIs, diversity was calculated as the inverse Simpson index using the vegan R package. Paired Mann-Whitney U tests were applied to discordant twin pairs, and Benjamini-Hochberg correction was used for multiple testing. The reads underwent TCRdb reprocessing, giving one record for each CDR3 protein sequence and no DNA. These V and J calls rely on TCRdb rather than the paper's analysis. The sample table holds some 450,000 distinct CDR3 sequences. The top ten hold 2% to 2.5% of the sample.

Its CDR3 holds 17 amino acids, cysteine through phenylalanine. No DNA was logged. CDR1 GTSNPN and CDR2 SVGIG are derived from the germline V gene (reference sequence). From each donor, a roughly 2.6 ml peripheral blood sample was collected into PAXgene tubes and stored at -80 degrees C. Without T cell sorting, total RNA was isolated from whole blood using the PAXgene blood miRNA kit on an automated QIAcube. Peripheral blood from monozygotic twin pairs, either concordant or discordant for inflammatory bowel disease, underwent deep TCRalpha and TCRbeta repertoire profiling that used unique molecular barcoding. Smoking habits were recorded for all twin pairs, and individuals were classified as current, former or never smokers.

The origin of this receptor is a human donor with ulcerative colitis or Crohn's disease, or a healthy co-twin of an affected twin (not recorded which). The rearranged chain carries TRBV30 and TRBJ2-6; TCRdb's D gene call, TRBD1, goes unchecked for lack of DNA. Material for sequencing was blood. The CDR3 region reads CACRSPGRGSGANVLTF.